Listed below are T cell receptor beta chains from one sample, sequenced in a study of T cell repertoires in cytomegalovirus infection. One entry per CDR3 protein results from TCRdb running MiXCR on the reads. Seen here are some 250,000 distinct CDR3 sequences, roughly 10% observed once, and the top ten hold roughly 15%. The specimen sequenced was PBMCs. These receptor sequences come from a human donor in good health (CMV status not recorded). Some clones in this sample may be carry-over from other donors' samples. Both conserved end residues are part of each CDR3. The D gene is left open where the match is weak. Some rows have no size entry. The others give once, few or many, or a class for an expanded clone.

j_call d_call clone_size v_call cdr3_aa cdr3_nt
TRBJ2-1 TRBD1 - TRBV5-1 CASSSFGGQGAREQFF TGCGCCAGCAGCTCCTTCGGGGGACAGGGGGCGAGAGAGCAGTTCTTC
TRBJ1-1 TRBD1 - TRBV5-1 CASSFPGTGVNTEAFF TGCGCCAGCAGCTTCCCCGGGACAGGGGTTAACACTGAAGCTTTCTTT
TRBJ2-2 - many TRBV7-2 CASSFRPTANTGELFF TGTGCCAGCAGCTTCCGACCGACGGCGAACACCGGGGAGCTGTTTTTT
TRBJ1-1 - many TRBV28 CASSERGEAFF TGTGCCAGCAGTGAGAGAGGAGAAGCTTTCTTT
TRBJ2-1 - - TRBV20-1 CSARHLQGTHEQFF TGCAGTGCTAGGCATTTACAGGGAACCCACGAGCAGTTCTTC
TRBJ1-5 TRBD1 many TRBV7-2 CASSLGGPGQGRQPQHF TGTGCCAGCAGCTTAGGAGGACCCGGACAGGGACGGCAGCCCCAGCATTTT
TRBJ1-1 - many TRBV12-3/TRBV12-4 CASSPYSGQTEAFF TGTGCCAGCAGTCCCTACTCAGGGCAAACTGAAGCTTTCTTT
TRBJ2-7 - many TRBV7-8 CASTQTTWGAGLLYEQYF TGTGCCAGCACCCAAACAACCTGGGGGGCAGGGTTGTTATACGAGCAGTACTTC
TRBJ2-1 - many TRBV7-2 CASSVGQFNEQFF TGTGCCAGCAGCGTCGGACAGTTCAATGAGCAGTTCTTC
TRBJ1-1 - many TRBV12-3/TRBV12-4 CASSLGVAGTEAFF TGTGCCAGCAGTTTAGGGGTGGCTGGCACTGAAGCTTTCTTT
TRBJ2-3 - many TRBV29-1 CSVDGLGGDTQYF TGCAGCGTTGACGGCCTAGGGGGAGATACGCAGTATTTT
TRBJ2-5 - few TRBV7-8 CASSPLGLLQETQYF TGTGCCAGCAGCCCTTTAGGACTGTTACAAGAGACCCAGTACTTC
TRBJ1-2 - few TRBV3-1 CASSQAGRDYGYTF TGTGCCAGCAGCCAAGCTGGGCGGGACTATGGCTACACCTTC
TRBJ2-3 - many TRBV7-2 CASSLGGPDTQYF TGTGCCAGCAGCTTGGGGGGCCCAGATACGCAGTATTTT
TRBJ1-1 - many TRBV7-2 CASSLAWMNTEAFF TGTGCCAGCAGCTTAGCATGGATGAACACTGAAGCTTTCTTT
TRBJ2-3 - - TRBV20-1 CSASRIGTDTQYF TGCAGTGCTAGTAGGATAGGCACAGATACGCAGTATTTT
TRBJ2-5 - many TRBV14 CASSQGFTYQETQYF TGTGCCAGCAGCCAAGGTTTCACGTACCAAGAGACCCAGTACTTC
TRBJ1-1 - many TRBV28 CASRPPWGMNTEAFF TGTGCCAGCAGACCCCCCTGGGGAATGAACACTGAAGCTTTCTTT
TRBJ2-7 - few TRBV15 CATSRDEGPYYEQYF TGTGCCACCAGCAGAGATGAGGGCCCATACTACGAGCAGTACTTC
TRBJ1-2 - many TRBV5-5 CASSPGTTYGYTF TGTGCCAGCAGCCCGGGGACCACGTATGGCTACACCTTC
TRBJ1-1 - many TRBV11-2 CASSLVKRRSAAEAFF TGTGCCAGCAGCTTAGTAAAGAGAAGGAGTGCCGCTGAAGCTTTCTTT
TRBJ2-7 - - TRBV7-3 CASSYGQFYEQYF TGTGCCAGCAGCTACGGACAATTCTACGAGCAGTACTTC
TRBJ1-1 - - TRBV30 CAWSGGVPEAFF TGTGCCTGGAGTGGAGGGGTCCCTGAAGCTTTCTTT
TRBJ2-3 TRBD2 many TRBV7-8 CARCGRGETTDTQYF TGTGCCCGCTGCGGGCGGGGGGAAACCACAGATACGCAGTATTTT
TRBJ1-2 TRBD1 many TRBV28 CASSLPGQGANYGYTF TGTGCCAGCAGTTTACCGGGACAGGGAGCCAACTATGGCTACACCTTC
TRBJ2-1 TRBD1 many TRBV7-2 CASSSRQGQFF TGTGCCAGCAGCAGTAGACAGGGGCAGTTCTTC
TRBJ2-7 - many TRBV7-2 CASSLHRDDEQYF TGTGCCAGCAGCTTACACAGGGACGACGAGCAGTACTTC
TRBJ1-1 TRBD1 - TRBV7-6 CASSLGQGVGDTEAFF TGTGCCAGCAGCTTGGGACAGGGAGTGGGCGACACTGAAGCTTTCTTT
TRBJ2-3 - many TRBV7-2 CASSLYGGPPTDTQYF TGTGCCAGCAGCTTATACGGGGGCCCCCCCACAGATACGCAGTATTTT
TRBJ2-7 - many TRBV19 CASSSQLSGEQYF TGTGCCAGTAGTTCACAGCTCTCGGGTGAGCAGTACTTC
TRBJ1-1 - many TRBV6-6 CASRNHMNTEAFF TGTGCCAGCCGAAACCACATGAACACTGAAGCTTTCTTT
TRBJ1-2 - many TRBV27 CASSSGPHGYTF TGTGCCAGCAGTTCTGGACCTCATGGCTACACCTTC
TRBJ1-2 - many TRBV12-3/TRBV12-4 CASSFQNYGYTF TGTGCCAGCAGTTTTCAGAACTATGGCTACACCTTC
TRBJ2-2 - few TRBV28 CASSPSGRGELFF TGTGCCAGCAGTCCCAGTGGCAGAGGGGAGCTGTTTTTT
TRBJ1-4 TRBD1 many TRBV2 CASSEGTANEKLFF TGTGCCAGCAGTGAGGGGACAGCAAATGAAAAACTGTTTTTT
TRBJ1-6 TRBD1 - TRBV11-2 CASSFDKDRHYNSPLHF TGTGCCAGCAGCTTCGATAAGGACAGGCACTATAATTCACCCCTCCACTTT
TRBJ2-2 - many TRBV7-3 CASSPQRANTGELFF TGTGCCAGCAGCCCCCAGCGGGCGAACACCGGGGAGCTGTTTTTT
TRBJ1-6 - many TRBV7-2 CASSLEWDSPLHF TGTGCCAGCAGCTTAGAGTGGGATTCACCCCTCCACTTT
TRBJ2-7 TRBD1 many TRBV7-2 CASSGGQTGAEQYF TGTGCCAGCAGTGGCGGCCAAACAGGGGCTGAGCAGTACTTC
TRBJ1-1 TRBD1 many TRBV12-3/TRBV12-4 CASTRQGLGGTEAFF TGTGCCAGCACCCGACAGGGGCTTGGTGGCACTGAAGCTTTCTTT
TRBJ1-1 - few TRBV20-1 CSARDYGFMNTEAFF TGCAGTGCTAGAGATTACGGTTTCATGAACACTGAAGCTTTCTTT
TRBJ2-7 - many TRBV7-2 CASSTTGRLGYEQYF TGTGCCAGCAGTACTACAGGGAGGCTAGGCTACGAGCAGTACTTC
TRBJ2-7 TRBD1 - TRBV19 CASSMGTGESYEQYF TGTGCCAGTAGTATGGGGACAGGGGAAAGCTACGAGCAGTACTTC
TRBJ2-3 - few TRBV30 CAWSGRGGWTDTQYF TGTGCCTGGAGCGGGAGAGGAGGTTGGACAGATACGCAGTATTTT
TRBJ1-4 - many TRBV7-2 CASSLEGGLNEKLFF TGTGCCAGCAGCTTAGAAGGCGGCCTTAATGAAAAACTGTTTTTT
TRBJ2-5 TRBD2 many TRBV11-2 CASSTRTRSQETQYF TGTGCCAGCAGCACACGGACTAGATCCCAAGAGACCCAGTACTTC
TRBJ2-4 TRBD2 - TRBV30 CAWSVKGTRAKNIQYF TGTGCCTGGAGTGTAAAGGGGACTAGGGCCAAAAACATTCAGTACTTC
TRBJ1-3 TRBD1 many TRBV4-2 CASSQDPDRAIYF TGTGCCAGCAGCCAAGATCCGGACAGGGCCATATATTTT
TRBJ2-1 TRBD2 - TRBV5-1 CASSPEVRGGYEQFF TGCGCCAGCAGCCCGGAGGTGCGGGGGGGCTATGAGCAGTTCTTC
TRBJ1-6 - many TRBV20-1 CSARRHESSYNSPLHF TGCAGTGCTAGGAGACACGAAAGCTCCTATAATTCACCCCTCCACTTT
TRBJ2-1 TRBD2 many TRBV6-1 CASSIILAGSGNEQFF TGTGCCAGCAGTATCATCTTAGCGGGAAGCGGCAATGAGCAGTTCTTC
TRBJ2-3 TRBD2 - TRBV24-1 CATSDSTSGTTDTQYF TGTGCCACCAGTGACTCGACTAGCGGGACCACAGATACGCAGTATTTT
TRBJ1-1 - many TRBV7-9 CASSLAGQGTEAFF TGTGCCAGCAGCTTAGCGGGTCAGGGCACTGAAGCTTTCTTT
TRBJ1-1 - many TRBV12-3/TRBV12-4 CASSLIGATEAFF TGTGCCAGCAGTTTAATCGGGGCCACTGAAGCTTTCTTT
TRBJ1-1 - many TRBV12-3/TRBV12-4 CASSRDPAEAFF TGTGCCAGCAGTCGGGACCCGGCCGAAGCTTTCTTT
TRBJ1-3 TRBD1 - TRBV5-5 CASRAPGQGIGGNTIYF TGTGCCAGCAGGGCCCCGGGACAGGGGATCGGTGGAAACACCATATATTTT
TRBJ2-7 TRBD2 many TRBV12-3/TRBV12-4 CASSPTSGRTYEQYF TGTGCCAGCAGTCCCACTAGCGGGAGGACCTACGAGCAGTACTTC
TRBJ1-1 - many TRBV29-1 CSVGQLNTEAFF TGCAGCGTCGGACAGTTGAACACTGAAGCTTTCTTT
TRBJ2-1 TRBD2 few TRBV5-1 CASRLGGEYNEQFF TGCGCCAGCAGATTGGGGGGGGAGTACAATGAGCAGTTCTTC